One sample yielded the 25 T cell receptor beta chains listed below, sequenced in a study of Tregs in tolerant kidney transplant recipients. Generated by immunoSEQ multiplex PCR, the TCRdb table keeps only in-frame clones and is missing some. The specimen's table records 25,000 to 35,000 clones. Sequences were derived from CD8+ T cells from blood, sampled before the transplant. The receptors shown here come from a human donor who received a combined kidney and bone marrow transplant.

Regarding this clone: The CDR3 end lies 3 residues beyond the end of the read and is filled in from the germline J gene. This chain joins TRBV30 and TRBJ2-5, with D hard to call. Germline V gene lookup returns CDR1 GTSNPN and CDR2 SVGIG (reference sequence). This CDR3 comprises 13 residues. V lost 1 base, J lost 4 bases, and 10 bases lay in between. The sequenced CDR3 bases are TGTGCCTGGAGTGCCTCGTCGTCAGAGACC. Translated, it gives CAWSASSSET. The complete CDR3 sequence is CAWSASSSETQYF.

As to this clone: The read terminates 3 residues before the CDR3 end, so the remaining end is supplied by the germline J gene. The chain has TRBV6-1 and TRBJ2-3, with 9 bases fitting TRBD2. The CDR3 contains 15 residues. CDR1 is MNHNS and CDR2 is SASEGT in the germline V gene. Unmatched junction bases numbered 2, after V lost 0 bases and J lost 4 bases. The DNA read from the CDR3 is TGTGCCAGCAGTGAAGCTAGCGGGAGCCCAGATACG. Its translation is CASSEASGSPDT. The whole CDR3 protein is CASSEASGSPDTQYF.

CDR3 region: CASRQAGSYEQYF. The sequenced CDR3 bases are TGTGCCAGCAGGCAAGCCGGCTCCTACGAG. The chain carries TRBV6-2 or TRBV6-3 and TRBJ2-7; D remains unclear. The read halts 3 residues ahead of the CDR3 end, with the missing end drawn from the germline J gene. Trimming pared 6 bases from V and 0 bases from J, leaving 9 bases between. This CDR3 has 13 residues. Germline V CDR1 and CDR2: MNHEY, SVGEGT.

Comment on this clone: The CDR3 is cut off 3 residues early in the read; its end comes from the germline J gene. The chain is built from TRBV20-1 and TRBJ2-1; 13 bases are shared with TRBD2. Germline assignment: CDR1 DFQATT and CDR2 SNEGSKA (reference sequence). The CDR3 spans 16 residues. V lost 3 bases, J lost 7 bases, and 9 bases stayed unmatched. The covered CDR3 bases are TGCAGTGCTAGTGGACTAGCGGGAGTTTTTGGGAATGAG. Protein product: CSASGLAGVFGNE. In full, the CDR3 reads CSASGLAGVFGNEQFF.

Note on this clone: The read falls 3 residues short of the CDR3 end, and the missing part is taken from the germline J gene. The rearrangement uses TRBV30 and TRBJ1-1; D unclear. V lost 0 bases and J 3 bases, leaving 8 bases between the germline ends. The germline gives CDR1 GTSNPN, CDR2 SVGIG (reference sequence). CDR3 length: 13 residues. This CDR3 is CAWSVAVYTEAFF. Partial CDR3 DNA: TGTGCCTGGAGTGTGGCGGTCTACACTGAA.

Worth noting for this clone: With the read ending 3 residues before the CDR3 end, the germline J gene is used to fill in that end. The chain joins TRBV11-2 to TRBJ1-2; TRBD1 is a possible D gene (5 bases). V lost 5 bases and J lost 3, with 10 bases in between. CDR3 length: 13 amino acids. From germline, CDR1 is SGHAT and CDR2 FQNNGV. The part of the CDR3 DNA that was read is TGTGCCAGCAGCCTCGGGGGAGACTATGGC. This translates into CASSLGGDYG. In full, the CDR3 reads CASSLGGDYGYTF.

CDR3 DNA, as far as it was read: TGCAGCGTTGAATGGGTACAGTACCAAGAGACC. Translated: CSVEWVQYQET. The entire CDR3 reads CSVEWVQYQETQYF. The chain combines TRBV29-1 with TRBJ2-5, with D unclear. The CDR3 is cut off 3 residues early in the read; its end comes from the germline J gene. This CDR3 has 14 amino acids. Trimming cost V 2 bases and J 0 bases, with 10 bases left between them. Per germline, CDR1 SQVTM and CDR2 ANQGSEA.

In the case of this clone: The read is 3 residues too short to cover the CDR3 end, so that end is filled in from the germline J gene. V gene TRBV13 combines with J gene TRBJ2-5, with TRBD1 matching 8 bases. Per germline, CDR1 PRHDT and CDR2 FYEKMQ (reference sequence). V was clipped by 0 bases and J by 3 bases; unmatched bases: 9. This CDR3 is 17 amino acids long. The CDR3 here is CASSLGLPGTGKETQYF. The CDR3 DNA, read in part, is TGTGCCAGCAGCTTAGGGCTGCCCGGGACAGGTAAAGAGACC.

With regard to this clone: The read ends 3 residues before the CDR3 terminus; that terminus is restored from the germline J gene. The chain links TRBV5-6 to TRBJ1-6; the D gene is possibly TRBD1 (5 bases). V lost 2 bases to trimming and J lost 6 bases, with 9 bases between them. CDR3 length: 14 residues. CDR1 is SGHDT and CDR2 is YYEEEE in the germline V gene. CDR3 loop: CASSFQGFNSPLHF. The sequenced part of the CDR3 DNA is TGTGCCAGCAGCTTTCAGGGTTTTAATTCACCC.

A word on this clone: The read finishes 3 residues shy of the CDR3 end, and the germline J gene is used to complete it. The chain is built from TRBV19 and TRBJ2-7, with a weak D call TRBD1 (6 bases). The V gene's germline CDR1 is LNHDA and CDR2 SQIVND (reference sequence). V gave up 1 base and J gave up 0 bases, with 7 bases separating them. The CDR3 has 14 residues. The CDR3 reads CASSIGDISYEQYF. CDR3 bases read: TGTGCCAGTAGTATAGGGGACATCTCCTACGAG.

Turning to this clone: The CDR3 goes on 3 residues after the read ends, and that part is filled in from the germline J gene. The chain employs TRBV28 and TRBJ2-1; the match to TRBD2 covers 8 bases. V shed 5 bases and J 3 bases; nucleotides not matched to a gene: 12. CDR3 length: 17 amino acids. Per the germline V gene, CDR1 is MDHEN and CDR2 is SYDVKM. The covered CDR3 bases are TGTGCCAGCAGTCCAGCTAGCGGGTCCCCCATCTACAATGAG. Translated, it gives CASSPASGSPIYNE. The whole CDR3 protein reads CASSPASGSPIYNEQFF.

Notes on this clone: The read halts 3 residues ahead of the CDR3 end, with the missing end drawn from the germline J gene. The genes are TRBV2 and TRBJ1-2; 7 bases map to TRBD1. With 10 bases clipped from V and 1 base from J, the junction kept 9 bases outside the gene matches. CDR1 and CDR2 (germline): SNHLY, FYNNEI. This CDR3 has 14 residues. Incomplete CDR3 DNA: TGTGCCATCCTCCGGGACAGTGGTAACTATGGC. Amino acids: CAILRDSGNYG. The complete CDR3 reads CAILRDSGNYGYTF.

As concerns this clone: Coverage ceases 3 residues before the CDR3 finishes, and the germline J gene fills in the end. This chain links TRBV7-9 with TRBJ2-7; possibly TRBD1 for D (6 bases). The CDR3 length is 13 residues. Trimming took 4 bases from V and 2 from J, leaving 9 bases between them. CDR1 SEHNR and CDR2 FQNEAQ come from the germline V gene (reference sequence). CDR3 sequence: CASSSDSTYEQYF. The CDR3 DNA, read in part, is TGTGCCAGCAGCTCGGACAGTACCTACGAG.

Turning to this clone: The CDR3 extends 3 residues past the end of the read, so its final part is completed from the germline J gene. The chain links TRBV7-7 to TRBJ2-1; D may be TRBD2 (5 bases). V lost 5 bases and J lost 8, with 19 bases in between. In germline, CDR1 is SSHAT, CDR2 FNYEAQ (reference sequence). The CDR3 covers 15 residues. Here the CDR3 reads CASSRTVGEVDEQFF. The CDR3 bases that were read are TGTGCCAGCAGCCGAACGGTCGGGGAAGTGGATGAG.

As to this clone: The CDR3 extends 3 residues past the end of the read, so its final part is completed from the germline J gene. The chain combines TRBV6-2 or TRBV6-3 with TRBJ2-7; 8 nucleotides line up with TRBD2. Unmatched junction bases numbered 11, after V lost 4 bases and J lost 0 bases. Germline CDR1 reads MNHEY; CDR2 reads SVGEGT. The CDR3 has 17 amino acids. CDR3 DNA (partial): TGTGCCAGCAGTTGGATTAGCGGGGTACCCAGCTCCTACGAG. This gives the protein CASSWISGVPSSYE. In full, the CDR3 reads CASSWISGVPSSYEQYF.

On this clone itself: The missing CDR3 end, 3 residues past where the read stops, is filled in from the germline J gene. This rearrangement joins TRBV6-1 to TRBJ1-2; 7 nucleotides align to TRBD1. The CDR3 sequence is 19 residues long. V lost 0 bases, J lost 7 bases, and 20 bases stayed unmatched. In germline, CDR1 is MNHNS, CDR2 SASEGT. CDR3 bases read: TGTGCCAGCAGTGAAGCCATACCAGTGACAGGGTTTTATAAGTCTGGC. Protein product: CASSEAIPVTGFYKSG. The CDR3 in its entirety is CASSEAIPVTGFYKSGYTF.

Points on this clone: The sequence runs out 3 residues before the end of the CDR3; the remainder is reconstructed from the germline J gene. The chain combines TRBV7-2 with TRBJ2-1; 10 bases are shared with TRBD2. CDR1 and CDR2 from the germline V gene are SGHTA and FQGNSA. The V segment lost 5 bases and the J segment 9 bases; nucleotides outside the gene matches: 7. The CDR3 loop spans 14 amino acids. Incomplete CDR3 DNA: TGTGCCAGCAGCCATGGACTAGCGGCCGGTGAG. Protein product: CASSHGLAAGE. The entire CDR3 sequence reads CASSHGLAAGEQFF.

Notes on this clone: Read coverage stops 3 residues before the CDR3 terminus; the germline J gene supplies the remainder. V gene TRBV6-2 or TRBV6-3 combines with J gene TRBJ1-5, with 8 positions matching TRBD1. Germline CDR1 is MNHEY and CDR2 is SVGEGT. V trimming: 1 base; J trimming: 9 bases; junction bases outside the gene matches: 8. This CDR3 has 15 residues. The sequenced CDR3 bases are TGTGCCAGCAGTTACTGGACAGGGCCTGAGATGCCC. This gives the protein CASSYWTGPEMP. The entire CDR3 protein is CASSYWTGPEMPQHF.

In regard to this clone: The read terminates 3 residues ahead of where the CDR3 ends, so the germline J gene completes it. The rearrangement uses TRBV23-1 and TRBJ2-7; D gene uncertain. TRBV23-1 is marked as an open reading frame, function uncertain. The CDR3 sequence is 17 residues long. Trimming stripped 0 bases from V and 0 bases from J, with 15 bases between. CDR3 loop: CASSQSRTARPSYEQYF. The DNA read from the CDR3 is TGCGCCAGCAGTCAATCGCGTACAGCCCGACCCTCCTACGAG.

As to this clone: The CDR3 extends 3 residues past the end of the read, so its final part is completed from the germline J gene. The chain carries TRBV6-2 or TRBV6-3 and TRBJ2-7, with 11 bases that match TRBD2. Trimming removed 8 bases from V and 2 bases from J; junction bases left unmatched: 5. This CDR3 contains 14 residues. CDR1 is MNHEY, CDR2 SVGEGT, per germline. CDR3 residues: CASSGLADTYEQYF. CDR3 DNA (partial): TGTGCCAGCTCGGGACTAGCGGATACCTACGAG.

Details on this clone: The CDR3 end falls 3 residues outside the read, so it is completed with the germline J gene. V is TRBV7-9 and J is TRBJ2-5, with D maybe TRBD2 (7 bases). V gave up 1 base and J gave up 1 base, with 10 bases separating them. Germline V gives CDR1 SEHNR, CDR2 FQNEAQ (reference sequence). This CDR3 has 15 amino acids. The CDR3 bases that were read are TGTGCCAGCAGCTTAGTAGGGGGGGCCCAAGAGACC. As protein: CASSLVGGAQET. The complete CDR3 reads CASSLVGGAQETQYF.

The CDR3 spells CASSGEAGDPFYEQYF. The DNA read from the CDR3 is TGTGCCAGCAGCGGTGAGGCGGGAGACCCTTTCTACGAG. This sequence joins TRBV7-8 and TRBJ2-7; TRBD2 matches at 7 bases. The CDR3 end is not reached by the read, which stops 3 residues before it; the germline J gene fills it in. The CDR3 runs to 16 residues. Trimming took 5 bases from V and 3 from J; bases not matched to a gene: 13. Germline V gene sequence: CDR1 SGHVS, CDR2 FQNEAQ.

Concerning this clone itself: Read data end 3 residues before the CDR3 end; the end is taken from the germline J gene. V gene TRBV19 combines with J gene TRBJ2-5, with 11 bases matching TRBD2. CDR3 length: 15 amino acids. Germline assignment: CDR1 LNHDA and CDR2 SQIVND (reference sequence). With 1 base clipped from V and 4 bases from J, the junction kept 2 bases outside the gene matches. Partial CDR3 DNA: TGTGCCAGTAGTATAGCGGGACTAGCGGCAGAGACC. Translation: CASSIAGLAAET. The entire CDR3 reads CASSIAGLAAETQYF.

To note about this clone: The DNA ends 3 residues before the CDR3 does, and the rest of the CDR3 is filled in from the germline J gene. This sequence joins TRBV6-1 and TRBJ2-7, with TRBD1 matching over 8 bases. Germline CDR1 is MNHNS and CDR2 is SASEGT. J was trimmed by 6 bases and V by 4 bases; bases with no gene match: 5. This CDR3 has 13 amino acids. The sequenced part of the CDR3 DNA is TGTGCCAGCAGTGGGACAGGGAGAGGCGAG. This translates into CASSGTGRGE. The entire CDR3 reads CASSGTGRGEQYF.

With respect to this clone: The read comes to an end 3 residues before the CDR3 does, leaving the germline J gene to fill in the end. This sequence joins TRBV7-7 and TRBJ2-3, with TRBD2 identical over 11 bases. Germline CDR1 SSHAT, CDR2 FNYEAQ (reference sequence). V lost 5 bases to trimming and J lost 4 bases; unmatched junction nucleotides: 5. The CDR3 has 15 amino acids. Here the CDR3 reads CASSLTSGIADTQYF. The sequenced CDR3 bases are TGTGCCAGCAGCCTGACTAGCGGGATAGCAGATACG.